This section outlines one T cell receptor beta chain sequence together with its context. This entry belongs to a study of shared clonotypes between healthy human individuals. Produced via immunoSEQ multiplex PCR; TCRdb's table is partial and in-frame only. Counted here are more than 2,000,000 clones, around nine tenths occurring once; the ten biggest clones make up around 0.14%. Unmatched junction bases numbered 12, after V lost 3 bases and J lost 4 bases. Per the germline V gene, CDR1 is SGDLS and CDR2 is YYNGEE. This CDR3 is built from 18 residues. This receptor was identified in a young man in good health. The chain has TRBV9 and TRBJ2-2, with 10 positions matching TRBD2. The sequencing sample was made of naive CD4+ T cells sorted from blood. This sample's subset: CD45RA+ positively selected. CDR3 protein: CASSARTSGWRGTGELFF. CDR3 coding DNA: TGTGCCAGCAGCGCGAGGACTAGCGGCTGGAGGGGCACCGGGGAGCTGTTTTTT.